These 32 T cell receptor beta chains were all obtained from the same sample, sequenced in a study of cytomegalovirus exposure and HLA in healthy donors. The PCR employed 60 Vbeta primers together with 13 Jbeta primers. Using immunoSEQ multiplex PCR, the repertoire was profiled, and TCRdb retains in-frame clones only, with some absent. The data contain about 140,000 clones, about 80% of them seen just once; the ten biggest clones take up about 3.8%. The sequenced material came from PBMCs. The receptor source for this set is a man aged 35-49 years in good health and CMV-seropositive.

This clone was detected once. The chain employs TRBV11-2 and TRBJ2-2; maybe TRBD2 (6 bases). The V end was cut by 4 bases, the J end by 6 bases, with 15 bases between. Germline CDR1 is SGHAT and CDR2 is FQNNGV. The CDR3 spans 15 residues. CDR3 DNA: TGTGCCAGCAGCTACGTGGAGGGACGAGCCGGGGAGCTGTTTTTT. This sequence encodes CASSYVEGRAGELFF.

The chain combines TRBV6-5 with TRBJ1-2, with 9 bases lining up with TRBD1. This CDR3 contains 13 residues. Germline V gives CDR1 MNHEY, CDR2 SVGAGI. After removal of 6 bases from V and 7 bases from J, the junction contained 6 bases not matched to a gene. The CDR3 DNA sequence: TGTGCCAGCAGGCCAGGACAGGGGACTGGCTACACCTTC. It yields the protein CASRPGQGTGYTF.

V gene TRBV6-1 combines with J gene TRBJ2-1; D is possibly TRBD1 (6 bases). The CDR3 consists of 14 residues. CDR1 MNHNS and CDR2 SASEGT come from the germline V gene. Trimming pared 6 bases from V and 5 bases from J, leaving 14 bases between. The CDR3 sequence: CASREQGLHNEQFF. The DNA for the CDR3 is TGTGCCAGCAGGGAACAGGGCCTACACAATGAGCAGTTCTTC.

In its sample, this clone was seen once. V and J are TRBV18 and TRBJ1-1; a possible D gene is TRBD1 (5 bases). V shed 2 bases and J shed 1 base, with 14 bases lying between them. CDR3 length equals 16 residues. In germline, CDR1 is KGHSH, CDR2 LQKENI. This chain's CDR3 is CASSPGVGPSNTEAFF. In DNA form, the CDR3 reads TGTGCCAGCTCACCAGGTGTGGGGCCGTCGAACACTGAAGCTTTCTTT.

CDR3 sequence: CASSYRQGNGGEQYF. CDR3 coding DNA: TGTGCCAGTAGTTATCGACAGGGAAATGGGGGCGAGCAGTACTTC. J is TRBJ2-7 and V is TRBV19, with 7 bases that match TRBD1. This CDR3 comprises 15 residues. Unmatched junction bases numbered 13, after V lost 5 bases and J lost 6 bases. The germline CDR1 and CDR2 sequences are LNHDA and SQIVND (reference sequence).

Comments on this clone: At one end the junction does not follow the germline gene, possibly because of a read error. The rearrangement links TRBV5-6 to TRBJ2-2, with a weak D call TRBD2 (5 bases). CDR3 length: 14 amino acids. Germline CDR1 reads SGHDT; CDR2 reads YYEEEE. The CDR3 here is CASSLRGSTGKLFF. The CDR3 bases are TGTGCCAGCAGCTTGCGAGGCAGCACCGGGAAGCTGTTTTTT.

This chain links TRBV7-9 with TRBJ1-6; D gene ambiguous. The CDR3 length is 13 residues. Per the germline V gene, CDR1 is SEHNR and CDR2 is FQNEAQ (reference sequence). Between the trimmed V and J ends, which lost 4 bases and 13 bases, there was a span of 14 bases. As DNA, the CDR3 is TGTGCCAGCAGCTCTAACGACTGGTCGCCCCTCCACTTT. This translates into CASSSNDWSPLHF.

This clone was detected a few times. The J gene is TRBJ2-5, the V gene TRBV15; 8 bases align to TRBD1. Germline V gene data show CDR1 as LNHNV and CDR2 as YYDKDF (reference sequence). After removal of 3 bases from V and 5 bases from J, the junction contained 8 bases not matched to a gene. The CDR3 runs 15 residues. The CDR3 coding sequence is TGTGCCACCAGCAGTTCGGACAGGGCGAGGGAGACCCAGTACTTC. The encoded protein is CATSSSDRARETQYF.

This chain links TRBV5-6 with TRBJ2-1; 7 bases are a match to TRBD2. The V segment lost 4 bases and the J segment 4 bases; nucleotides outside the gene matches: 2. Germline lookup yields CDR1 SGHDT and CDR2 YYEEEE. The CDR3 runs 13 residues. In DNA, the CDR3 is TGTGCCAGCAGCCCGGGGGGTTACAATGAGCAGTTCTTC. Its protein is CASSPGGYNEQFF.

The chain couples TRBV9 to TRBJ2-2, with 8 bases fitting TRBD1. The trim removed 4 bases at V and 3 bases at J, leaving 8 bases unmatched. In germline, CDR1 is SGDLS, CDR2 YYNGEE. This CDR3 is built from 16 residues. CDR3 region: CASSPRTGQDTGELFF. The CDR3 bases are TGTGCCAGCAGCCCCAGGACGGGACAGGACACCGGGGAGCTGTTTTTT.

The chain employs TRBV30 and TRBJ2-2, with 8 bases matching TRBD1. Germline CDR1 GTSNPN, CDR2 SVGIG (reference sequence). This CDR3 comprises 12 residues. J lost 7 bases, V lost 6 bases, and 4 bases had no gene match. The CDR3 spells CACQGAGGELFF. CDR3 sequence (DNA): TGTGCCTGCCAGGGGGCGGGCGGGGAGCTGTTTTTT.

The chain combines TRBV18 with TRBJ1-6, with TRBD1 as a possible D gene (5 bases). Trimming stripped 6 bases from V and 17 bases from J, with 17 bases between. Germline values: CDR1 KGHSH, CDR2 LQKENI. The CDR3 totals 12 residues. Here the CDR3 reads CASSPETTDIHF. The CDR3 DNA is TGTGCCAGCTCCCCAGAGACGACAGATATCCACTTT.

In this sample, this clone turned up a few times. The rearrangement uses TRBV5-1 and TRBJ1-2; no reliable D call. Germline lookup yields CDR1 SGHRS and CDR2 YFSETQ. The CDR3 contains 13 residues. V was shortened by 2 bases and J by 8 bases, with 13 bases between the two germline ends. The CDR3 loop is CASSFGQSRGYTF. In DNA, the CDR3 is TGCGCCAGCAGCTTCGGCCAGTCTAGGGGCTACACCTTC.

This clone appeared a few times. V and J are TRBV4-2 and TRBJ2-2; 9 bases agree with TRBD1. From germline, CDR1 is LGHNA and CDR2 YNFKEQ. The CDR3 has 15 residues. The trim removed 10 bases at V and 5 bases at J, leaving 11 bases unmatched. The CDR3 DNA reads as TGTGCCACCTCGGGACAGGGCGATGGGACCGGGGAGCTGTTTTTT. It translates to CATSGQGDGTGELFF.

This rearrangement joins TRBV30 to TRBJ1-1; TRBD1 might be the D (5 bases). There are 14 residues in the CDR3. Trimming stripped 0 bases from V and 5 bases from J, with 13 bases between. Germline V gene sequence: CDR1 GTSNPN, CDR2 SVGIG (reference sequence). The chain's CDR3 is CAWSVGGKGTEAFF. CDR3 bases: TGTGCCTGGAGTGTAGGCGGGAAGGGGACTGAAGCTTTCTTT.

This clone ranks as medium-sized. The genes are TRBV2 and TRBJ2-7, with D uncertain. Trimming removed 5 bases at V and 5 bases at J, with 7 bases between. The CDR3 runs to 11 residues. Germline V gene lookup returns CDR1 SNHLY and CDR2 FYNNEI. The CDR3 coding sequence is TGTGCCAGCAGTACTCGGGACGAGCAGTACTTC. It specifies CASSTRDEQYF.

This clone was counted once. This chain links TRBV14 with TRBJ2-5; 10 nucleotides align to TRBD2. The CDR3 has 16 residues. V lost 0 bases to trimming and J lost 4 bases; unmatched junction nucleotides: 5. Germline V gene data show CDR1 as SGHDN and CDR2 as FVKESK. This CDR3 reads CASSQDDSGGRETQYF. The CDR3 DNA reads TGTGCCAGCAGCCAAGACGATAGCGGGGGGCGAGAGACCCAGTACTTC.

The chain has TRBV9 and TRBJ2-1; possibly TRBD2 for D (5 bases). This CDR3 is built from 15 residues. In germline, CDR1 is SGDLS, CDR2 YYNGEE. Deletions cut 3 bases from V and 1 base from J, with 11 bases between. The CDR3 bases are TGTGCCAGCAGCGAAACTAGTACTTCCTACAATGAGCAGTTCTTC. Protein: CASSETSTSYNEQFF.

The V call is TRBV19, the J call TRBJ2-7, with a weak D call TRBD2 (5 bases). There are 17 residues in the CDR3. V was shortened by 9 bases and J by 0 bases, with 24 bases between the two germline ends. The V gene's germline CDR1 is LNHDA and CDR2 SQIVND (reference sequence). The CDR3 DNA reads TGTGCCAGCCCCGGTAGGCACCAACCGGGGAGCTCCTACGAGCAGTACTTC. This codes for CASPGRHQPGSSYEQYF.

This clone occurred a few times. J is TRBJ1-3 and V is TRBV11-2, with D tentatively TRBD1 (5 bases). The CDR3 has 14 residues. V lost 11 bases and J lost 2, with 16 bases in between. CDR1 is SGHAT and CDR2 is FQNNGV in the germline V gene. Written as DNA, the CDR3 is TGTGCCCAACAGGAATCACCTCCTGGAAACACCATATATTTT. This sequence encodes CAQQESPPGNTIYF.

CDR3: CASSPTQGNQPQHF. CDR3 in DNA: TGTGCCAGCTCACCTACCCAGGGAAATCAGCCCCAGCATTTT. The chain couples TRBV18 to TRBJ1-5, with a tentative D call TRBD1 (5 bases). The germline V gene encodes CDR1 KGHSH and CDR2 LQKENI. The CDR3 extends over 14 amino acids. Trimming stripped 3 bases from V and 4 bases from J, with 10 bases between.

The sample holds one count of this clone. V usage is TRBV14 and J usage is TRBJ2-7; D gene uncertain. Germline V gene sequence: CDR1 SGHDN, CDR2 FVKESK. Trimming pared 3 bases from V and 4 bases from J, leaving 7 bases between. CDR3 size: 12 residues. The CDR3 spells CASSQSPYEQYF. CDR3 DNA: TGTGCCAGCAGCCAGTCTCCTTACGAGCAGTACTTC.

CDR3 DNA: TGTGCCAGCAGGTTACAGGGGTTGAGCGAGCAGTACTTC. Its translation is CASRLQGLSEQYF. The rearrangement uses TRBV27 and TRBJ2-5; 7 bases agree with TRBD1. The J call may be mistaken, given a closer DNA end match to TRBJ2-7. The CDR3 runs 13 residues. CDR1 is MNHEY and CDR2 is SMNVEV in the germline V gene (reference sequence).

The chain couples TRBV10-3 to TRBJ2-5, with 9 bases that match TRBD1. Per the germline V gene, CDR1 is ENHRY and CDR2 is SYGVKD. The CDR3 runs to 15 residues. The J segment lost 4 bases and the V segment lost 5 bases, leaving 8 bases of the junction unmatched. CDR3 DNA: TGTGCCATCAGTTCCGGGACAGGGAATTTAGAGACCCAGTACTTC. This encodes CAISSGTGNLETQYF.

The rearrangement links TRBV15 to TRBJ1-2; D unclear. CDR3 length: 12 residues. V was clipped by 0 bases and J by 4 bases, with 3 bases between them. CDR1 LNHNV and CDR2 YYDKDF come from the germline V gene (reference sequence). DNA for the CDR3: TGTGCCACCAGCAGAGACAGCTATGGCTACACCTTC. It codes for CATSRDSYGYTF. Looking up the rest from reference TRBV15 and TRBJ1-2 gives the full variable domain: DAMVIQNPRYQVTQFGKPVTLSCSQTLNHNVMYWYQQKSSQAPKLLFHYYDKDFNNEADTPDNFQSRRPNTSFCFLDIRSPGLGDTAMYLCATSRDSYGYTFGSGTRLTVV.

With regard to this clone: At one boundary the junction diverges from the germline segment, which might be a read error. The J gene is TRBJ2-1, the V gene TRBV2, with TRBD2 matching over 15 bases. CDR1 and CDR2 (germline): SNHLY, FYNNEI. The length of the CDR3 is 15 residues. CDR3 sequence: CASSSGTSGRPLELF. DNA of the CDR3: TGTGCCAGCAGCTCCGGGACTAGCGGGAGGCCCTTAGAGCTCTTC.

The chain joins TRBV28 to TRBJ1-2; TRBD1 matches at 7 bases. The CDR3 contains 11 residues. Germline V gene sequence: CDR1 MDHEN, CDR2 SYDVKM. With 6 bases clipped from V and 8 bases from J, the junction kept 3 bases outside the gene matches. The CDR3 sequence is CASSQTGGYTF. The CDR3 nucleotides are TGTGCCAGCAGCCAGACAGGGGGCTACACCTTC.

V is TRBV5-8 and J is TRBJ1-1; D call uncertain. Per germline, CDR1 SGHTS and CDR2 YDEGEE. The CDR3 is 15 residues long. V lost 10 bases, J lost 0 bases, and 19 bases lay in between. CDR3 coding DNA: TGTGCCCCATCGACGGGGTACGGACTGAACACTGAAGCTTTCTTT. Amino acid sequence: CAPSTGYGLNTEAFF.

This clone was found a few times. CDR3 sequence: CASRVQYNEKLFF. DNA of the CDR3: TGTGCCAGCAGAGTACAGTATAATGAAAAACTGTTTTTT. V and J are TRBV6-5 and TRBJ1-4; D call uncertain. This CDR3 spans 13 amino acids. V was shortened by 6 bases and J by 4 bases, with 9 bases between the two germline ends. Per the germline V gene, CDR1 is MNHEY and CDR2 is SVGAGI.

This clone appeared once. The chain is built from TRBV6-1 and TRBJ1-5; TRBD1 matches at 8 bases. This CDR3 is 16 amino acids long. With V trimmed by 2 bases and J by 6 bases, 9 bases remained unmatched. CDR1 is MNHNS and CDR2 is SASEGT in the germline V gene. The CDR3 protein is CASSETYGQGGQPQHF. The CDR3 DNA is TGTGCCAGCAGTGAAACTTACGGACAGGGTGGTCAGCCCCAGCATTTT.

The V gene is TRBV9, the J gene TRBJ1-2, with a possible D match to TRBD1 (6 bases). Germline V gives CDR1 SGDLS, CDR2 YYNGEE. The V and J ends lost 0 bases and 0 bases respectively, with 15 bases between them. The CDR3 sequence is 17 residues long. This chain's CDR3 is CASSVGVTRTANYGYTF. The DNA for the CDR3 is TGTGCCAGCAGCGTAGGGGTAACAAGGACAGCTAACTATGGCTACACCTTC.

The genes are TRBV18 and TRBJ1-5; 7 bases are a match to TRBD1. V shed 6 bases, J shed 6 bases, and the junction held 2 bases outside the gene matches. The CDR3 sequence is 12 residues long. In germline, CDR1 is KGHSH, CDR2 LQKENI. The CDR3 loop reads CASSDRLQPQHF. The CDR3 coding sequence is TGTGCCAGCTCGGACAGGCTTCAGCCCCAGCATTTT. The variable domain in full, completed from reference TRBV18 and TRBJ1-5, reads NAGVMQNPRHLVRRRGQEARLRCSPMKGHSHVYWYRQLPEEGLKFMVYLQKENIIDESGMPKERFSAEFPKEGPSILRIQQVVRGDSAAYFCASSDRLQPQHFGDGTRLSIL.